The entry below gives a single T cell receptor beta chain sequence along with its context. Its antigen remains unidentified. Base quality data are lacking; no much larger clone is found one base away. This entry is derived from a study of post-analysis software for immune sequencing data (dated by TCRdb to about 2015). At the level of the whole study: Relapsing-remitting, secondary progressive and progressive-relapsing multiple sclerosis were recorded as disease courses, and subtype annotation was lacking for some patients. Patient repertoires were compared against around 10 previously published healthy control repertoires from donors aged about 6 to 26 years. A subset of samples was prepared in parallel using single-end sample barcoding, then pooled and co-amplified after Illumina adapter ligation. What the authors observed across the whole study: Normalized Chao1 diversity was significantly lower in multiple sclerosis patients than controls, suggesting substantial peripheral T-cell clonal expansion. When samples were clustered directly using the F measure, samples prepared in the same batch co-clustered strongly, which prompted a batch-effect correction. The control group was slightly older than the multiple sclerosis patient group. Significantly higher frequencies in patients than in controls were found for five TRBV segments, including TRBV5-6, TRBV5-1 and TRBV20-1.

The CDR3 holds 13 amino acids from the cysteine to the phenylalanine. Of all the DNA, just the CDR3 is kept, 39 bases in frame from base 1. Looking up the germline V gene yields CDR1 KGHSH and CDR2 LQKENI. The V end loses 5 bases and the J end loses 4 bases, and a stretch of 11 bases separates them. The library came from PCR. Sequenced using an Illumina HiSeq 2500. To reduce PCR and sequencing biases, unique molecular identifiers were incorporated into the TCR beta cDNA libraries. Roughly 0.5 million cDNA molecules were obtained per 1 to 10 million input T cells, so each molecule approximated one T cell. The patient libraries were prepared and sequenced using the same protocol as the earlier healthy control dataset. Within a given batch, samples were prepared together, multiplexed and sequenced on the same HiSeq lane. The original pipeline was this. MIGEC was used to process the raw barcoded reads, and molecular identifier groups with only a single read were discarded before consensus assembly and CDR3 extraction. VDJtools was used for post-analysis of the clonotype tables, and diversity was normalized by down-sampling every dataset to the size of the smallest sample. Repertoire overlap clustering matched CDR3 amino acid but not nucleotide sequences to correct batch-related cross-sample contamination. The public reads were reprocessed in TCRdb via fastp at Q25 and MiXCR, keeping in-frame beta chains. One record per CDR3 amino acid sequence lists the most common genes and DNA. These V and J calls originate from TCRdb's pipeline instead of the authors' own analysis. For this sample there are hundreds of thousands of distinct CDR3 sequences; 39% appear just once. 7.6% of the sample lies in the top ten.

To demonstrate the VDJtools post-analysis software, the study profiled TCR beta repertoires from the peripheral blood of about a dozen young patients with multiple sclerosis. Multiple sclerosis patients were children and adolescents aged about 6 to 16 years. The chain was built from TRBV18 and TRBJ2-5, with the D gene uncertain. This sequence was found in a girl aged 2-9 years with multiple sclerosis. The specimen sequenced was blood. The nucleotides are TGTGCCAGCTCAGCTAGTCTCGGAGAGACCCAGTACTTC. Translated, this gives CASSASLGETQYF.